The 5 T cell receptor beta chains given below trace back to one sample, sequenced in a study of shared clonotypes between healthy human individuals. Repertoires were generated with immunoSEQ multiplex PCR, while TCRdb's copy carries only in-frame clones and drops some. This table has around 550,000 clones, almost 97% appearing once. Source material: naive CD4+ T cells sorted from blood. Noted subset: CD45RA+ positively selected. The receptors were sampled from a woman in her 30s in good health.

The chain carries TRBV30 and TRBJ2-5; D is unclear. CDR1 is GTSNPN, CDR2 SVGIG, per germline (reference sequence). Deletions cut 3 bases from V and 0 bases from J, with 17 bases between. This CDR3 is built from 16 residues. The CDR3 spells CAWSLGPDDNQETQYF. DNA for the CDR3: TGTGCCTGGAGCCTCGGCCCCGACGATAACCAAGAGACCCAGTACTTC.

The rearrangement links TRBV5-4 to TRBJ2-3, with D tentatively TRBD1 (5 bases). CDR1 is SGHNT, CDR2 YYREEE, per germline (reference sequence). V was clipped by 1 base and J by 2 bases, with 8 bases between them. The CDR3 sequence is 14 residues long. The CDR3 sequence is CASSLQGPTDTQYF. CDR3 DNA: TGTGCCAGCAGCTTGCAGGGCCCCACAGATACGCAGTATTTT.

The chain carries TRBV19 and TRBJ1-1, with D perhaps TRBD1 (6 bases). There are 14 residues in the CDR3. The V end lost 5 bases, the J end lost 10 bases, and 20 bases lay between the germline ends. Germline V CDR1 and CDR2: LNHDA, SQIVND (reference sequence). In DNA form, the CDR3 reads TGTGCCAGTAGTCCCGCCGCAGGGGAAATAGGAGCTTTCTTT. Translated: CASSPAAGEIGAFF. Complete variable domain (other parts from reference TRBV19 and TRBJ1-1): DGGITQSPKYLFRKEGQNVTLSCEQNLNHDAMYWYRQDPGQGLRLIYYSQIVNDFQKGDIAEGYSVSREKKESFPLTVTSAQKNPTAFYLCASSPAAGEIGAFFGQGTRLTVV.

The V gene is TRBV7-9, the J gene TRBJ1-2; D uncertain. The CDR3 runs 13 residues. Trimming removed 5 bases at V and 2 bases at J, with 9 bases between. Germline lookup yields CDR1 SEHNR and CDR2 FQNEAQ (reference sequence). The chain's CDR3 is CASSPGVNYGYTF. DNA for the CDR3: TGTGCCAGCAGCCCCGGGGTGAACTATGGCTACACCTTC.

This clone showed up just once. The J gene is TRBJ1-4, the V gene TRBV18; D is undetermined. This CDR3 has 12 residues. The germline V gene has CDR1 KGHSH and CDR2 LQKENI. V shed 6 bases and J shed 4 bases, with 6 bases lying between them. As DNA, the CDR3 is TGTGCCAGCTCCCATCTTAATGAAAAACTGTTTTTT. Residues: CASSHLNEKLFF. The entire variable domain, with the rest obtained from reference TRBV18 and TRBJ1-4, is as follows: NAGVMQNPRHLVRRRGQEARLRCSPMKGHSHVYWYRQLPEEGLKFMVYLQKENIIDESGMPKERFSAEFPKEGPSILRIQQVVRGDSAAYFCASSHLNEKLFFGSGTQLSVL.